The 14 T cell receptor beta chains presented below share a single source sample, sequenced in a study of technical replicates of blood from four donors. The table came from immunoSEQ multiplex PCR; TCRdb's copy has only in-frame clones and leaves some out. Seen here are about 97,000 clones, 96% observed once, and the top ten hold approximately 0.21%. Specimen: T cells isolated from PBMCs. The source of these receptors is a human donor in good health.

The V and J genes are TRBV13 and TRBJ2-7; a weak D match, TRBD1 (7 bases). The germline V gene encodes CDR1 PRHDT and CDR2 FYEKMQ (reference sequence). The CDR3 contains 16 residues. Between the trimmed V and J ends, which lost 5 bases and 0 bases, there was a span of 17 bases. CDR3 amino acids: CASSARGTVFSYEQYF. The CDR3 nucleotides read TGTGCCAGCAGCGCGCGCGGGACAGTGTTCTCCTACGAGCAGTACTTC. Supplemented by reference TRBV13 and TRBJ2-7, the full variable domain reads AAGVIQSPRHLIKEKRETATLKCYPIPRHDTVYWYQQGPGQDPQFLISFYEKMQSDKGSIPDRFSAQQFSDYHSELNMSSLELGDSALYFCASSARGTVFSYEQYFGPGTRLTVT.

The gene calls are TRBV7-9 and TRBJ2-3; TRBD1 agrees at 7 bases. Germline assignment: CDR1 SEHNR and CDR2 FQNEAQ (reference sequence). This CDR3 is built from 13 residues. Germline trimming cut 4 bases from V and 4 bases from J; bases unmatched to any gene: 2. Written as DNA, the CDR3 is TGTGCCAGCAGCTCGCAGGGGGCAGATACGCAGTATTTT. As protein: CASSSQGADTQYF.

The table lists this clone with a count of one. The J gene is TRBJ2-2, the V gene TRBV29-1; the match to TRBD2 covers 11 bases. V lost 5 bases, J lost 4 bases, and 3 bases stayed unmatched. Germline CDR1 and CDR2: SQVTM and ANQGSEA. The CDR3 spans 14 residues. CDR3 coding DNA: TGCAGCGTTTCCGGGACTAGCGGCACCGGGGAGCTGTTTTTT. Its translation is CSVSGTSGTGELFF.

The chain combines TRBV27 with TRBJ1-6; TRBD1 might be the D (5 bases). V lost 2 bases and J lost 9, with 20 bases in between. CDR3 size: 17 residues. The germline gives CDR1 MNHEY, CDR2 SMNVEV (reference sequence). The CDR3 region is CASSLSLRQGSSSPLHF. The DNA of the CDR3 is TGTGCCAGCAGTTTAAGTCTCAGGCAGGGTAGCAGTTCACCCCTCCACTTT.

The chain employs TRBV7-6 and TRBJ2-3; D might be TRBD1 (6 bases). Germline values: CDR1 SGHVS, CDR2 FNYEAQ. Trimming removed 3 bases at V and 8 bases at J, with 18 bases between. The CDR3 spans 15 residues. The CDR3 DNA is TGTGCCAGCAGCTTCCTAGCAGGGACAAACCGTACGCAGTATTTT. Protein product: CASSFLAGTNRTQYF.

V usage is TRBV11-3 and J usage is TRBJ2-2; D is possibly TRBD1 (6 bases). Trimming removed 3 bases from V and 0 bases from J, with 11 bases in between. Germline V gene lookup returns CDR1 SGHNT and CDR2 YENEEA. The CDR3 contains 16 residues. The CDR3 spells CASSFWTVANTGELFF. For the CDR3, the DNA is TGTGCCAGCAGCTTTTGGACAGTAGCGAACACCGGGGAGCTGTTTTTT.

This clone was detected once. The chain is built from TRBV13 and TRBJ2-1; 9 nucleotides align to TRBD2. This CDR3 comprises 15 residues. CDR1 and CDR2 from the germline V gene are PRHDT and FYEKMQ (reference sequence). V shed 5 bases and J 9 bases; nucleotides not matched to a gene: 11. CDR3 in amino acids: CASSLSGRTMSEQFF. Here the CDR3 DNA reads TGTGCCAGCAGCCTAAGCGGGAGGACGATGAGTGAGCAGTTCTTC.

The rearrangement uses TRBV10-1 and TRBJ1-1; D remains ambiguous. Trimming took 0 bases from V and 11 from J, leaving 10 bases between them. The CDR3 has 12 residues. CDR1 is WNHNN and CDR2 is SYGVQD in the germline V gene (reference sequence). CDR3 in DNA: TGCGCCAGCAGTGAGTCCCCTCCCCGGGCTTTCTTT. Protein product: CASSESPPRAFF.

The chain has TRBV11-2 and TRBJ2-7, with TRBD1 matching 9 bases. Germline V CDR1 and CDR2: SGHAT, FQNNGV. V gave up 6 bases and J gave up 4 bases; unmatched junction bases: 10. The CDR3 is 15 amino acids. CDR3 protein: CASSFIKQGAYEQYF. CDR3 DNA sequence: TGTGCCAGCAGTTTCATTAAACAGGGGGCGTACGAGCAGTACTTC.

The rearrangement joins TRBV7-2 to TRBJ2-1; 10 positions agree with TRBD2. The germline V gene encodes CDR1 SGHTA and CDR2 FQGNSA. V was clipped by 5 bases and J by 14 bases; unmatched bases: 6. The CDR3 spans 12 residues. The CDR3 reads CASSPAGGGKFF. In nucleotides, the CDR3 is TGTGCCAGCAGCCCAGCGGGGGGGGGCAAGTTCTTC.

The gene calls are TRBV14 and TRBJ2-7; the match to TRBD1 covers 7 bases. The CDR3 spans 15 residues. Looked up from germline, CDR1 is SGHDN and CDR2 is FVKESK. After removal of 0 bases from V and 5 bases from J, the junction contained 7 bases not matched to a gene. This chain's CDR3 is CASSQDRRGGHEQYF. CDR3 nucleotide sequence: TGTGCCAGCAGCCAAGATCGAAGAGGGGGCCACGAGCAGTACTTC.

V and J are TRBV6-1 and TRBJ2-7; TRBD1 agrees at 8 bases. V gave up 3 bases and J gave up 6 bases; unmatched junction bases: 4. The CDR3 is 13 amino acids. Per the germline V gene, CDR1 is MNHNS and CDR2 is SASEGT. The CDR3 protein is CASSEGQVSEQYF. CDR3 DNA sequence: TGTGCCAGCAGTGAGGGACAGGTCAGCGAGCAGTACTTC.

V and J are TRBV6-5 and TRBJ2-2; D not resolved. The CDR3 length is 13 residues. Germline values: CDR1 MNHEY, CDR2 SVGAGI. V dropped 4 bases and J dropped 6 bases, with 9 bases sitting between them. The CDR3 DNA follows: TGTGCCAGCAGTTGGAGTTTCCCCGGGGAGCTGTTTTTT. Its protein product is CASSWSFPGELFF.

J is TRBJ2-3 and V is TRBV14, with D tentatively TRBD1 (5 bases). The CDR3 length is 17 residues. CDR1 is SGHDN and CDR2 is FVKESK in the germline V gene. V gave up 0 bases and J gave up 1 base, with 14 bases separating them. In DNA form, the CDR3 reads TGTGCCAGCAGCCAAGAAAGGGGATCTCATCGCACAGATACGCAGTATTTT. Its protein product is CASSQERGSHRTDTQYF.